These 8 T cell receptor beta chains came from one sample sequenced in a study of OX40 agonist ivuxolimab in advanced cancers. Here immunoSEQ multiplex PCR was the method, and the copy in TCRdb shows in-frame clones only, minus some. The sample holds more than 65,000 clones; roughly 82% are singletons and the top ten take roughly 1.2%. The sample here was CD4+ or CD8+ T cells sorted from blood, taken in a trial of the OX40 agonist ivuxolimab. The receptors here all came from an adult with an advanced solid tumor such as melanoma, head and neck, liver or kidney cancer.

V is TRBV4-1 and J is TRBJ2-5; D possibly corresponds to TRBD2 (5 bases). Germline V gives CDR1 MGHRA, CDR2 YSYEKL. There are 16 residues in the CDR3. The V end was cut by 1 base, the J end by 1 base, with 13 bases between. CDR3 loop: CASSQGTATLQETQYF. The CDR3 region has the DNA TGCGCCAGCAGCCAAGGGACTGCGACTCTCCAAGAGACCCAGTACTTC.

CDR3 region: CASSESGSSYGYTF. DNA of the CDR3: TGTGCCAGCAGTGAGTCGGGTTCGTCTTATGGCTACACCTTC. V gene TRBV25-1 combines with J gene TRBJ1-2; D gene ambiguous. Trimming took off 3 bases at V and 5 bases at J, with 13 bases between the two ends. In germline, CDR1 is MGHDK, CDR2 SYGVNS. The CDR3 runs 14 residues.

This chain uses TRBV5-8 with TRBJ2-1; TRBD2 matches 7 bases. Germline V lookup: CDR1 SGHTS, CDR2 YDEGEE. This CDR3 spans 14 amino acids. J was trimmed by 5 bases and V by 0 bases; bases with no gene match: 2. CDR3 protein: CASSLGLADNEQFF. In DNA form, the CDR3 reads TGTGCCAGCAGCTTGGGACTAGCTGACAATGAGCAGTTCTTC.

A note on this clone: Within the sample, other DNA sequences also encode this same CDR3. The J gene is TRBJ1-5, the V gene TRBV7-2; D ambiguous. The CDR3 extends over 13 amino acids. The germline V and J ends were trimmed by 3 bases and 4 bases, with 7 bases remaining between them. CDR1 and CDR2 from the germline V gene are SGHTA and FQGNSA. Here the CDR3 reads CASSFGGNQPQHF. DNA of the CDR3: TGTGCCAGCAGCTTTGGCGGAAATCAGCCCCAGCATTTT.

The chain uses TRBV6-5 and TRBJ1-2, with D perhaps TRBD1 (6 bases). V was clipped by 0 bases and J by 8 bases, with 13 bases between them. CDR3 length: 14 residues. Per the germline V gene, CDR1 is MNHEY and CDR2 is SVGAGI. CDR3 sequence reads: CASSYSGGDSGYTF. For the CDR3, the DNA is TGTGCCAGCAGTTACTCAGGGGGTGATAGCGGCTACACCTTC.

The CDR3 DNA reads TGTGCCAGCAGCCAACAGGAGACTCTTCTGAGCTCCTATAATTCACCCCTCCACTTT. This gives the protein CASSQQETLLSSYNSPLHF. The chain has TRBV5-8 and TRBJ1-6, with D maybe TRBD1 (5 bases). Germline V gives CDR1 SGHTS, CDR2 YDEGEE. V lost 4 bases and J lost 0, with 20 bases in between. CDR3 length equals 19 residues.

V is TRBV7-9 and J is TRBJ1-1; D perhaps matches TRBD1 (6 bases). V dropped 5 bases and J dropped 3 bases, with 19 bases sitting between them. The CDR3 sequence is 16 residues long. CDR1 is SEHNR, CDR2 FQNEAQ, per germline (reference sequence). The CDR3 DNA reads as TGTGCCAGCAGCACGAACGCAGGGGCCGGGGACACTGAAGCTTTCTTT. Translating gives CASSTNAGAGDTEAFF.

The genes are TRBV29-1 and TRBJ2-5; D is possibly TRBD2 (6 bases). This CDR3 has 13 residues. V was cut by 6 bases and J by 2 bases, with 13 bases left in between. Germline V gives CDR1 SQVTM, CDR2 ANQGSEA. For the CDR3, the DNA is TGCAGCGTCAAAACTAGCTCTCAAGAGACCCAGTACTTC. Residues: CSVKTSSQETQYF.